A single sample is the source of the 24 T cell receptor beta chains below, sequenced in a study of T cells in narcolepsy (dated by TCRdb to the late 2010s). The library was produced with the immunoSEQ multiplex PCR assay. Sourced from immuneACCESS, this table was stored by TCRdb with only in-frame sequences that have V and J called. A share of the clones is absent; for the studies checked, an unresolved V gene accounts for under half, and the remainder has no known explanation. A total of about 17,000 clones appear in this sample, 65% to 90% of them only once. The biggest ten clones account for 0.7% to 0.85% of the sample. The sample was memory (CD45RA-) CD4+ T cells from blood. According to the study, the label for this sample's cell subset or site signals: memory T cells sorted ex vivo from peripheral blood. The receptors were gathered from a human donor in good health.

This rearrangement joins TRBV11-3 to TRBJ1-1; 9 bases match TRBD1. The CDR3 consists of 13 residues. The V gene's germline CDR1 is SGHNT and CDR2 YENEEA. Germline trimming cut 5 bases from V and 11 bases from J; bases unmatched to any gene: 9. This CDR3 reads CASSSHGQGKAFF. For the CDR3, the DNA is TGTGCCAGCAGCAGCCATGGACAGGGGAAGGCTTTCTTT.

This rearrangement joins TRBV6-5 to TRBJ2-6; D uncertain. CDR3 length equals 16 residues. The germline V and J ends were trimmed by 0 bases and 0 bases, with 6 bases remaining between them. Germline V gene lookup returns CDR1 MNHEY and CDR2 SVGAGI. The DNA of the CDR3 is TGTGCCAGCAGTTACTCACATAGCTCTGGGGCCAACGTCCTGACTTTC. Protein: CASSYSHSSGANVLTF.

The chain joins TRBV18 to TRBJ1-6; no definite D call. With 2 bases removed from V and 7 bases from J, the gap between germline ends came to 12 bases. The CDR3 extends over 15 amino acids. Germline V gives CDR1 KGHSH, CDR2 LQKENI. CDR3 residues: CASSPSQNANSPLHF. The CDR3 DNA is TGTGCCAGCTCACCATCACAGAACGCCAATTCACCCCTCCACTTT.

The chain employs TRBV5-4 and TRBJ1-1; D is uncertain. Germline V gene lookup returns CDR1 SGHNT and CDR2 YYREEE (reference sequence). The CDR3 consists of 13 residues. The V end lost 0 bases, the J end lost 4 bases, and 7 bases lay between the germline ends. The CDR3 protein is CASSLGVGTEAFF. As DNA, the CDR3 is TGTGCCAGCAGCTTGGGGGTGGGCACTGAAGCTTTCTTT.

The chain couples TRBV5-1 to TRBJ2-5, with a tentative D call TRBD2 (5 bases). The J call may be mistaken, given a closer DNA end match to TRBJ2-7. The CDR3 runs to 15 residues. Germline lookup yields CDR1 SGHRS and CDR2 YFSETQ. CDR3 protein: CASSLSPDPGYEQYF. The CDR3 DNA reads as TGCGCCAGCAGCTTGAGCCCGGACCCGGGGTACGAGCAGTACTTC.

This chain uses TRBV2 with TRBJ2-3, with a weak D call TRBD2 (6 bases). Trimming removed 6 bases at V and 4 bases at J, with 8 bases between. The CDR3 loop spans 12 amino acids. Germline lookup yields CDR1 SNHLY and CDR2 FYNNEI. The CDR3 bases are TGTGCCAGCAGCGGGACTCCAGATACGCAGTATTTT. It translates to CASSGTPDTQYF.

The chain recombines TRBV5-1 with TRBJ1-2; D remains unclear. Trimming pared 0 bases from V and 8 bases from J, leaving 14 bases between. Germline lookup yields CDR1 SGHRS and CDR2 YFSETQ. This CDR3 contains 14 residues. In nucleotides, the CDR3 is TGCGCCAGCAGCTTGGAAGGCACGATGGAAGGCTACACCTTC. Amino acid sequence: CASSLEGTMEGYTF. Full variable domain (rest looked up from reference TRBV5-1 and TRBJ1-2): KAGVTQTPRYLIKTRGQQVTLSCSPISGHRSVSWYQQTPGQGLQFLFEYFSETQRNKGNFPGRFSGRQFSNSRSEMNVSTLELGDSALYLCASSLEGTMEGYTFGSGTRLTVV.

Points on this clone: The sample holds other DNA sequences that translate to the same CDR3. The CDR3 loop reads CASWGLAGTNEQFF. In DNA form, the CDR3 reads TGTGCCAGCTGGGGACTAGCGGGGACGAATGAGCAGTTCTTC. The chain employs TRBV6-5 and TRBJ2-1, with 13 positions matching TRBD2. The CDR3 spans 14 residues. V was pared by 8 bases and J by 7 bases, with 5 bases of the junction left unmatched. Germline-derived CDR1 and CDR2 are MNHEY and SVGAGI.

The chain has TRBV5-6 and TRBJ1-1; D is undetermined. The CDR3 is 14 amino acids. V lost 0 bases and J 4 bases, leaving 10 bases between the germline ends. CDR1 and CDR2 from the germline V gene are SGHDT and YYEEEE. As DNA, the CDR3 is TGTGCCAGCAGCTTGGGGGTGCCCACCACTGAAGCTTTCTTT. It specifies CASSLGVPTTEAFF. The full variable domain, rest sourced from reference TRBV5-6 and TRBJ1-1, is DAGVTQSPTHLIKTRGQQVTLRCSPKSGHDTVSWYQQALGQGPQFIFQYYEEEERQRGNFPDRFSGHQFPNYSSELNVNALLLGDSALYLCASSLGVPTTEAFFGQGTRLTVV.

The rearrangement links TRBV14 to TRBJ2-6, with TRBD2 as a possible D gene (6 bases). The CDR3 has 17 residues. The V gene lost 1 base and the J gene lost 1 base, with 11 bases spanning the gap. Per the germline V gene, CDR1 is SGHDN and CDR2 is FVKESK. The CDR3 loop reads CASSQVRRASGANVLTF. In DNA, the CDR3 is TGTGCCAGCAGCCAAGTTAGGAGGGCTTCTGGGGCCAACGTCCTGACTTTC.

The gene calls are TRBV7-6 and TRBJ2-7; 10 bases align to TRBD1. CDR1 is SGHVS, CDR2 FNYEAQ, per germline. This CDR3 is built from 16 residues. After removal of 4 bases from V and 6 bases from J, the junction contained 12 bases not matched to a gene. The CDR3: CASSSAGQGIPGEQYF. In DNA form, the CDR3 reads TGTGCCAGCAGCTCTGCGGGACAGGGGATTCCGGGCGAGCAGTACTTC.

The V and J genes are TRBV30 and TRBJ1-4, with D possibly matching TRBD1 (6 bases). V dropped 3 bases and J dropped 4 bases, with 21 bases sitting between them. There are 17 residues in the CDR3. Germline V gives CDR1 GTSNPN, CDR2 SVGIG (reference sequence). The DNA of the CDR3 is TGTGCCTGGAGCCACAGGGTTTCCCGGCGCGGTAATGAAAAACTGTTTTTT. It yields the protein CAWSHRVSRRGNEKLFF.

This clone has a handful of counts. This chain joins TRBV18 and TRBJ1-3; no clear D. The V and J ends lost 3 bases and 2 bases respectively, with 20 bases between them. CDR3 length equals 18 residues. Per germline, CDR1 KGHSH and CDR2 LQKENI. CDR3 in DNA: TGTGCCAGCTCACCCCTGGGGATGCCCTCAGGAGCTGGAAACACCATATATTTT. Amino acids: CASSPLGMPSGAGNTIYF. Based on the CDR3 plus reference TRBV18 and TRBJ1-3, the full variable domain is NAGVMQNPRHLVRRRGQEARLRCSPMKGHSHVYWYRQLPEEGLKFMVYLQKENIIDESGMPKERFSAEFPKEGPSILRIQQVVRGDSAAYFCASSPLGMPSGAGNTIYFGEGSWLTVV.

The V call is TRBV6-1, the J call TRBJ1-2; unclear D gene. Trimming took 6 bases from V and 7 from J, leaving 21 bases between them. Germline values: CDR1 MNHNS, CDR2 SASEGT. This CDR3 is built from 15 residues. The CDR3 sequence: CASRATRTEIRGYTF. CDR3 in DNA: TGTGCCAGCAGAGCAACGCGGACGGAAATCCGTGGCTACACCTTC.

The rearrangement uses TRBV7-9 and TRBJ1-5; a possible D gene is TRBD1 (6 bases). Trimming cost V 3 bases and J 4 bases, with 10 bases left between them. The CDR3 runs 14 residues. CDR1 is SEHNR, CDR2 FQNEAQ, per germline (reference sequence). The CDR3 DNA follows: TGTGCCAGCAGCTTTAGGGGGGGTAATCAGCCCCAGCATTTT. The encoded protein is CASSFRGGNQPQHF. Full variable domain (outside the CDR3, taken from reference TRBV7-9 and TRBJ1-5): DTGVSQNPRHKITKRGQNVTFRCDPISEHNRLYWYRQTLGQGPEFLTYFQNEAQLEKSRLLSDRFSAERPKGSFSTLEIQRTEQGDSAMYLCASSFRGGNQPQHFGDGTRLSIL.

V is TRBV19 and J is TRBJ1-1, with 9 bases that match TRBD1. The CDR3 covers 14 residues. CDR1 and CDR2 from the germline V gene are LNHDA and SQIVND (reference sequence). Trimming took 7 bases from V and 4 from J; bases not matched to a gene: 7. The DNA of the CDR3 is TGTGCCAGTACCCCGGACAGGGGCGGCACTGAAGCTTTCTTT. Protein: CASTPDRGGTEAFF.

The chain employs TRBV27 and TRBJ1-5, with unresolved D. The length of the CDR3 is 14 residues. The germline CDR1 and CDR2 sequences are MNHEY and SMNVEV (reference sequence). Trimming took 5 bases from V and 0 from J, leaving 8 bases between them. CDR3 protein: CASSPLSSNQPQHF. The CDR3 nucleotides read TGTGCCAGCAGTCCACTCAGTAGCAATCAGCCCCAGCATTTT.

The V call is TRBV9, the J call TRBJ2-7; D unclear. Trimming shortened V by 0 bases and J by 7 bases, and 14 bases separated the two germline ends. The germline CDR1 and CDR2 sequences are SGDLS and YYNGEE. This CDR3 contains 14 residues. The CDR3 DNA follows: TGTGCCAGCAGCGTAGGTGGGGTATTAGGGGAGCAGTACTTC. Protein product: CASSVGGVLGEQYF.

The chain employs TRBV10-1 and TRBJ1-5, with D perhaps TRBD1 (6 bases). Between the trimmed V and J ends, which lost 10 bases and 5 bases, there was a span of 15 bases. CDR1 is WNHNN, CDR2 SYGVQD, per germline (reference sequence). This CDR3 has 13 residues. CDR3 nucleotides: TGCGCCAACACACAGGGTAGGGATCAGCCCCAGCATTTT. Protein product: CANTQGRDQPQHF.

The count of this clone is one. This chain uses TRBV25-1 with TRBJ2-7; D might be TRBD2 (6 bases). V dropped 3 bases and J dropped 7 bases, with 10 bases sitting between them. The CDR3 covers 12 residues. CDR1 and CDR2 (germline): MGHDK, SYGVNS. The CDR3: CASSDKRGEQYF. The CDR3 DNA reads TGTGCCAGCAGTGACAAACGGGGGGAGCAGTACTTC.

V and J are TRBV13 and TRBJ2-1; D is unresolved. V was trimmed by 2 bases and J by 5 bases, leaving 13 bases between them. From germline, CDR1 is PRHDT and CDR2 FYEKMQ (reference sequence). This CDR3 spans 15 amino acids. The CDR3 sequence is CASSLRKRLHNEQFF. The CDR3, as DNA: TGTGCCAGCAGCTTACGAAAGCGACTGCACAATGAGCAGTTCTTC.

The V gene is TRBV27, the J gene TRBJ2-5, with TRBD2 identical over 14 bases. The CDR3 length is 14 residues. V shed 6 bases, J shed 4 bases, and the junction held 1 base outside the gene matches. CDR1 MNHEY and CDR2 SMNVEV come from the germline V gene (reference sequence). CDR3 coding DNA: TGTGCCAGCAGGGGACTAGCGGGGGCAGAGACCCAGTACTTC. Encoded protein: CASRGLAGAETQYF.

The chain links TRBV29-1 to TRBJ1-4; no reliable D call. The CDR3 extends over 13 amino acids. CDR1 and CDR2 (germline): SQVTM, ANQGSEA. V was clipped by 4 bases and J by 4 bases, with 10 bases between them. DNA of the CDR3: TGCAGCGTTGTTCGAGACGGTAATGAAAAACTGTTTTTT. Translating gives CSVVRDGNEKLFF. Combining the CDR3 with reference TRBV29-1 and TRBJ1-4 gives the whole variable domain SAVISQKPSRDICQRGTSLTIQCQVDSQVTMMFWYRQQPGQSLTLIATANQGSEATYESGFVIDKFPISRPNLTFSTLTVSNMSPEDSSIYLCSVVRDGNEKLFFGSGTQLSVL.

The V and J genes are TRBV7-9 and TRBJ2-1; D possibly matches TRBD1 or TRBD2 (6 bases each). V lost 5 bases, J lost 0 bases, and 14 bases lay in between. The CDR3 has 16 residues. Germline lookup yields CDR1 SEHNR and CDR2 FQNEAQ (reference sequence). In nucleotides, the CDR3 is TGTGCCAGCAGCAGGGGGGAAGCGAGCTCCTACAATGAGCAGTTCTTC. Its translation is CASSRGEASSYNEQFF.